This T cell receptor beta chain was sequenced during a study of early stage breast cancer tumors. Background on the study: Most invasive tumors, about 80% of the 16, were ER+/PR+/HER2-. Invasive lobular carcinomas made up about 35% of the 12 ER+/PR+/HER2- tumors.

Notes on this clone: The antigen remains unidentified.

Libraries were prepared by immunoSEQ multiplex PCR; TCRdb keeps only in-frame clonotypes and omits some of them. The top ten hold approximately 9.2% of the sample, which has about 5,400 clones, around 62% seen once. The study's findings and limits: Blood repertoires resembled normal breast more than tumor. Chain pairing and CD4, CD8 or FOXP3 expression were not captured.

The receptor was isolated from a person aged 55 to 70 with breast cancer. Sequences were obtained from breast tumor tissue.

The CDR3 bases are TGTGCCAGCTCACCACCGGTCAACAGAGAAGCTTTCTTT. Translating it yields CASSPPVNREAFF. The chain couples TRBV18 to TRBJ1-1; D is undetermined. Germline V gives CDR1 KGHSH, CDR2 LQKENI. The CDR3 is 13 residues long. Trimming removed 0 bases from V and 8 bases from J, with 10 bases in between.